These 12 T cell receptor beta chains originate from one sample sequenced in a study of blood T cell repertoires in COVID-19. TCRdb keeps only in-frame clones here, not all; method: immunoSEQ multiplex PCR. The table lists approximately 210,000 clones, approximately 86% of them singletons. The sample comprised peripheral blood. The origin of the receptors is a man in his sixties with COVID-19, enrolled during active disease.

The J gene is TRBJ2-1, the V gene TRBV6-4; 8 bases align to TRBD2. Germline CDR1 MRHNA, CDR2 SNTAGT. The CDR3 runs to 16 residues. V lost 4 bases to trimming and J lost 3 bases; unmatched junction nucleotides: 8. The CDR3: CASSAKRGGHYNEQFF. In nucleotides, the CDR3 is TGTGCCAGCAGTGCCAAACGGGGGGGTCACTACAATGAGCAGTTCTTC.

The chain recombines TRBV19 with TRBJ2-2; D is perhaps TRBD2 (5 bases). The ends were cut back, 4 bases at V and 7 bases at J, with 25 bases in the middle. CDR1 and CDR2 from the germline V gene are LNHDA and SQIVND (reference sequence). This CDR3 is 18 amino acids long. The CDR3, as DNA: TGTGCCAGTAGTAGAAATGGACCCGGACGGGGTTTGGACGGGGAGCTGTTTTTT. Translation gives CASSRNGPGRGLDGELFF.

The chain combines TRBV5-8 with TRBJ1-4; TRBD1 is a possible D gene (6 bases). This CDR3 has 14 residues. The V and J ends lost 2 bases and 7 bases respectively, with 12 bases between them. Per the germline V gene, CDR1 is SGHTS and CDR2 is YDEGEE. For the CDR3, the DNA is TGTGCCAGCAGCTTACAGGGAGGGGGTGAAAAACTGTTTTTT. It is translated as CASSLQGGGEKLFF.

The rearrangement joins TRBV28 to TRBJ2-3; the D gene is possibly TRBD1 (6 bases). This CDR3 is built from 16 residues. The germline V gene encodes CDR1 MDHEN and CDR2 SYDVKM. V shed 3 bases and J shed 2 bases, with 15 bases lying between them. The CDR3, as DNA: TGTGCCAGCAGTTTTCCCCAGCAGGGGACCACAGATACGCAGTATTTT. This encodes CASSFPQQGTTDTQYF.

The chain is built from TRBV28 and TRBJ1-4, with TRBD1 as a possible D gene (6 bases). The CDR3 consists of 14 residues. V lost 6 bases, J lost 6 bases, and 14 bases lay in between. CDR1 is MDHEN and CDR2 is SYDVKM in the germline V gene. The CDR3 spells CASSVRGGDEKLFF. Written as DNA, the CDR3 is TGTGCCAGCAGCGTAAGGGGGGGTGATGAAAAACTGTTTTTT.

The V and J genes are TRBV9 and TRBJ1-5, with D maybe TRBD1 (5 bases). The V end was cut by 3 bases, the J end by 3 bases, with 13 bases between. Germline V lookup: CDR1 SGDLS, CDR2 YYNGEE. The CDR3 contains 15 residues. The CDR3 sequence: CASSAWGDANQPQHF. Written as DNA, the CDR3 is TGTGCCAGCAGCGCTTGGGGGGATGCCAATCAGCCCCAGCATTTT.

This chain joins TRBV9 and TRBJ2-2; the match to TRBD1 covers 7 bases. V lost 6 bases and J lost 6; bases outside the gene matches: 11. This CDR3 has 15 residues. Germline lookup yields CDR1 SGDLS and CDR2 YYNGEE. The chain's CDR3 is CASTPGQYSAGELFF. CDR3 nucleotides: TGTGCCAGCACCCCGGGACAGTATTCGGCCGGGGAGCTGTTTTTT. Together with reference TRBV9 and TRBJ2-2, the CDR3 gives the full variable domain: DSGVTQTPKHLITATGQRVTLRCSPRSGDLSVYWYQQSLDQGLQFLIQYYNGEERAKGNILERFSAQQFPDLHSELNLSSLELGDSALYFCASTPGQYSAGELFFGEGSRLTVL.

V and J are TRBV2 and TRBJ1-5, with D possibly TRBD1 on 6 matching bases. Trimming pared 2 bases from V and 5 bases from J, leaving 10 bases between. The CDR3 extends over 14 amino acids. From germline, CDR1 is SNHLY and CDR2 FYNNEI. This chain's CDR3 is CASSEQGLYQPQHF. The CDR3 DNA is TGTGCCAGCAGTGAACAGGGGTTGTATCAGCCCCAGCATTTT.

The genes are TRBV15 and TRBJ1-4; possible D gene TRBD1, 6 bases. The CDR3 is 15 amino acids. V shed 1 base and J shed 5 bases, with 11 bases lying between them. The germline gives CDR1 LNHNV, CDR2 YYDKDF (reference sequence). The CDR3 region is CATSRVTGLNEKLFF. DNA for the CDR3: TGTGCCACCAGCAGAGTTACAGGGCTGAATGAAAAACTGTTTTTT.

The CDR3 region has the DNA TGTGCCAGCAGTTTACAGGGATACAATCAGCCCCAGCATTTT. Translated: CASSLQGYNQPQHF. The chain recombines TRBV6-1 with TRBJ1-5; D perhaps matches TRBD1 (6 bases). The V gene's germline CDR1 is MNHNS and CDR2 SASEGT. V lost 5 bases and J lost 3, with 11 bases in between. The CDR3 is made up of 14 amino acids.

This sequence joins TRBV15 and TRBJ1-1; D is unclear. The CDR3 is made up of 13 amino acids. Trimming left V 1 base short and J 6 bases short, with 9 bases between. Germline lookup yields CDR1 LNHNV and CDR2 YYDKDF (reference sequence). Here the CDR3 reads CATSRVQASEAFF. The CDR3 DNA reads TGTGCCACCAGCAGAGTGCAGGCCTCTGAAGCTTTCTTT.

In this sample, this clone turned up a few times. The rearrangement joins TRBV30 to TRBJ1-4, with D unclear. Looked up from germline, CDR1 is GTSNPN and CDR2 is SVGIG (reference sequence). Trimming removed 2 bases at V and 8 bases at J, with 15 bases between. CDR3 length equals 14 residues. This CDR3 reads CAWSNGARGEKLFF. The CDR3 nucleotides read TGTGCCTGGAGTAATGGAGCCCGAGGGGAAAAACTGTTTTTT.